The clone carrying this TCR beta chain was seen only once. How the authors handled the data: The authors estimated nucleated cell counts from reference gene primer amplification. Method: immunoSEQ multiplex PCR; TCRdb's copy keeps in-frame clones and lacks some. The V and J calls and the clone size are those of that table, but D and trimming were determined from the DNA. This sample has about 370,000 clones, with around 87% found just once. The data derive from a study of blood T cell repertoires in COVID-19. Looking at the study overall: PBMCs, B-cell-depleted T cells, or T cells provided the cDNA or gDNA that made up the material.

Germline V gene sequence: CDR1 SGHRS, CDR2 YFSETQ. This CDR3 is 14 amino acids long. The J segment lost 7 bases and the V segment lost 1 base, leaving 3 bases of the junction unmatched. The Seattle site enrolled patients during active infection and followed them longitudinally. The clonotype originates from a woman in her twenties or thirties with COVID-19, enrolled during active disease. Sequenced: peripheral blood. The rearrangement links TRBV5-1 to TRBJ2-5; TRBD2 agrees at 11 bases. The CDR3 DNA reads as TGCGCCAGCAGCTTGACTAGCGGGAGATCGACCCAGTACTTC. Its protein product is CASSLTSGRSTQYF.